This T cell receptor beta chain was identified in a study of blood T cell repertoires in COVID-19. Germline V gives CDR1 SEHNR, CDR2 FQNEAQ (reference sequence). There are 16 residues in the CDR3. The V end was cut by 5 bases, the J end by 0 bases, with 13 bases between. This table comes from immunoSEQ multiplex PCR, and its TCRdb copy is limited to in-frame clones, with some not included. The table records under 140,000 clones, 88% of them present only once. The sequence came from a woman aged 45-65 years with acute or convalescent COVID-19. The source material was peripheral blood. The rearrangement uses TRBV7-9 and TRBJ1-4; D perhaps matches TRBD1 (6 bases). DNA for the CDR3: TGTGCCAGCAGCATCAGGACAGCAGCAACTAATGAAAAACTGTTTTTT. Protein: CASSIRTAATNEKLFF.